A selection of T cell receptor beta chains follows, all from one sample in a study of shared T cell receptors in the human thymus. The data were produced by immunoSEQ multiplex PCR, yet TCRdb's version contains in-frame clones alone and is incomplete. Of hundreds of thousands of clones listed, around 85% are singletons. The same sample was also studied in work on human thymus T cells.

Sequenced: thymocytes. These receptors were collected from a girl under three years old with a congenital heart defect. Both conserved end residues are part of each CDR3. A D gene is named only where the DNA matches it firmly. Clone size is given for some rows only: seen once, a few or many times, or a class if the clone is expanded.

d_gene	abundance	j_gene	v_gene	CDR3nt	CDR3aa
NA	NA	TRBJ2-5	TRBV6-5	TGTGCCAGCAATAAGGAGGATTTGGGGACCCAGTACTTC	CASNKEDLGTQYF
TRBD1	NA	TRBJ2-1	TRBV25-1	TGTGCCAGCCTCCACGGGACAGCCAACAATGAGCAGTTCTTC	CASLHGTANNEQFF
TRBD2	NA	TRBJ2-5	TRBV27	TGTGCCAGCAGACTAGCGGGGGGGCAAGAGACCCAGTACTTC	CASRLAGGQETQYF
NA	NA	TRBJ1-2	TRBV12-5	TGTGCTAGTGGTTCGTCGCAGGATCAGATTGAGGGCTACACCTTC	CASGSSQDQIEGYTF
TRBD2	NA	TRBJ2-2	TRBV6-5	TGTGCCAGCAGTCGGGGGGCCGGGGAGCTGTTTTTT	CASSRGAGELFF
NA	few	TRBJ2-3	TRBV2	TGTGCCAGCAGTCCCTGCACAGATACGCAGTATTTT	CASSPCTDTQYF
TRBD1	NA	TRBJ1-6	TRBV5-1	TGCGCCAGCAGCCCTACCCGGGACAGGGTCCGGTCCCTCCACTTT	CASSPTRDRVRSLHF
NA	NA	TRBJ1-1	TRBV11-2	TGTGCCAGCAGCCCACAGGGTTGGGTCACTGAAGCTTTCTTT	CASSPQGWVTEAFF
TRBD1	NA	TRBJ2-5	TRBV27	TGTGCCAGCAGTTTATATCCTCAGGGGGCTGGAGAGACCCAGTACTTC	CASSLYPQGAGETQYF
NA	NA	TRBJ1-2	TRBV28	TGTGCCAGCAGTCGGGGGGGGTTTTACACCTTC	CASSRGGFYTF
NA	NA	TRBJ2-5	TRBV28	TGTGCCAGCAGTAGGGGGACCCAGTACTTC	CASSRGTQYF
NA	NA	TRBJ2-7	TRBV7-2	TGTGCCAGCAGCTTCAGGGGGGACCAGTACTTC	CASSFRGDQYF
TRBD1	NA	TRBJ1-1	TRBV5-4	TGTGCCAGCAGCCCTGAGAGTCGGGGACAGGGGGAGGTAAACACTGAAGCTTTCTTT	CASSPESRGQGEVNTEAFF
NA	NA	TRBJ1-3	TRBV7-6	TGTGCCAGCAGCTTAACGGGGTTATCTGGAAACACCATATATTTT	CASSLTGLSGNTIYF
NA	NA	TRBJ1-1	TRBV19	TGTGCCAGTAAATTTCGGGGAAAGAACACTGAAGCTTTCTTT	CASKFRGKNTEAFF
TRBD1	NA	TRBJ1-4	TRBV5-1	TGCGCCAGCAGCTCTGGGACAGGAGTCGCCTATGCAACTAATGAAAAACTGTTTTTT	CASSSGTGVAYATNEKLFF
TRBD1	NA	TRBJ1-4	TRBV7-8	TGTGCCAGCAGCTTACTGGGTCCGACAGGGGTGGGATCTAATGAAAAACTGTTTTTT	CASSLLGPTGVGSNEKLFF
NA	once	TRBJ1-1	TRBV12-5	TGTGCTAGTGGCGCCCCGGGGGAGGTTATGAACACTGAAGCTTTCTTT	CASGAPGEVMNTEAFF
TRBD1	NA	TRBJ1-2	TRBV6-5	TGTGCCAGCGCCCCAGGGGGAGGTTATGGCTACACCTTC	CASAPGGGYGYTF
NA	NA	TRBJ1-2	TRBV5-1	TGCGCCAGCAGCAGGAAGACAGGCCGTGAATATGGCTACACCTTC	CASSRKTGREYGYTF
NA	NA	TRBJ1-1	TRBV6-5	TGTGCCAGCATCCCTACCGGGGGTACTGAAGCTTTCTTT	CASIPTGGTEAFF
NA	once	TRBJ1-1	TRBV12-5	TGTGCTAGCGACAAACAGGGTTCCTTGGTCGACACTGAAGCTTTCTTT	CASDKQGSLVDTEAFF
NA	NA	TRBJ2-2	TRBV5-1	TGCGCCACCACAGGGATGCGGGACACCGGGGAGCTGTTTTTT	CATTGMRDTGELFF
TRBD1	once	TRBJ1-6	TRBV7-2	TGTGCCAGCGGCTTAAGGACAGGAGCTTATAATTCACCCCTCCACTTT	CASGLRTGAYNSPLHF
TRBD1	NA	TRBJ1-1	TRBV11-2	TGTGCCAGCAGCCTGGCCAGGGGGGAAGCTTTCTTT	CASSLARGEAFF
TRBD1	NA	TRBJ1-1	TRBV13	TGTGCCACCAAGGGGGACAGGGCCGCTTTCTTT	CATKGDRAAFF
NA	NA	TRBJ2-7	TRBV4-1	TGCGCCAGCAGCCAAGATGTGAAGAGCTCCTACGAGCAGTACTTC	CASSQDVKSSYEQYF
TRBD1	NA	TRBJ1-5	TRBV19	TGTGCCAGTACCAAACAGGGGGACCATCAGCCCCAGCATTTT	CASTKQGDHQPQHF
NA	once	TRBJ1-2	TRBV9	TGTGCCAGCAGCGCCCCCACTGGTTTCAGGGGAGACTATGGCTACACCTTC	CASSAPTGFRGDYGYTF
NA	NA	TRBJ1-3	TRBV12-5	TGTGCTAGTGGTTTTAGTGTGGGGAGCGACTCTGGAAACACCATATATTTT	CASGFSVGSDSGNTIYF
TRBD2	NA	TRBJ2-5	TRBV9	TGTGCCAGCAGCGCCAGCCCCCGGACTAGCGAGACCCAGTACTTC	CASSASPRTSETQYF
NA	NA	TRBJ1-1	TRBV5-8	TGTGCCAAAACGATCGGACAGACCTCGAACACTGAAGCTTTCTTT	CAKTIGQTSNTEAFF
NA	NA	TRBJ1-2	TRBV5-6	TGTGCCAGCAGCTTGAATCCCACTCTTACCGGGACTCACCTGAATGGCTACACCTTC	CASSLNPTLTGTHLNGYTF
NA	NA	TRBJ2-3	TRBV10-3	TGTGCCATCAGGGGCGGCACAGATACGCAGTATTTT	CAIRGGTDTQYF
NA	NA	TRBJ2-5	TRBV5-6	TGTGCCAGCAGCACGGACTATCAAGAGACCCAGTACTTC	CASSTDYQETQYF
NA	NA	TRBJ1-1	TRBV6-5	TGTGCCAGCAGTGCGGTCGTCCGGGGCACTGAAGCTTTCTTT	CASSAVVRGTEAFF
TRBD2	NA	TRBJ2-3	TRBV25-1	TGTGCCAGCCTAGGGACTAGCGGGCACACAGATACGCAGTATTTT	CASLGTSGHTDTQYF
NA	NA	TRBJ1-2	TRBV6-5	TGTGCCAGACACCCCCCTGACAGGCAGGTCTATGGCTACACCTTC	CARHPPDRQVYGYTF
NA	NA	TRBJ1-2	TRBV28	TGTGCCAGCAGCCCCCTACGGGCGGGGAGAAACTATGGCTACACCTTC	CASSPLRAGRNYGYTF
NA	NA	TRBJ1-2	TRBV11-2	TGTGCCAGCAGCTTAGGTCTCTGGGGAGGACTTGGCTACACCTTC	CASSLGLWGGLGYTF
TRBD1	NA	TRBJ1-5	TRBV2	TGTGCCAGCAGTTCCGGGACAGGGGAGAATTTT	CASSSGTGENF
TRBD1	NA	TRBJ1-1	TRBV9	TGTGCCAGCAGCCCGGAGGACAGGGTGAACACTGAAGCTTTCTTT	CASSPEDRVNTEAFF
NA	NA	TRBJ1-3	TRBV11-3	TGTGCCAGCAGCCTACCGAGGGACTCTGGAAACACCATATATTTT	CASSLPRDSGNTIYF
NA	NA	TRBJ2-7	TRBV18	TGTGCCAGCTCACCAGGGGGGTTCTCCTACGAGCAGTACTTC	CASSPGGFSYEQYF
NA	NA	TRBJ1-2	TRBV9	TGTGCCAGCAGCGGAAGAACAAGAGGCTACACCTTC	CASSGRTRGYTF
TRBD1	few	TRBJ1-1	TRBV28	TGTGCCAGCAGTTTATACGAATACAACAGGGGTCCTATGAACACTGAAGCTTTCTTT	CASSLYEYNRGPMNTEAFF
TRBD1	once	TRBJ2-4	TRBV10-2	TGCGCCAGCAGTGAGTCGTGGAGACAGGGGGCATCGGACATTCAGTACTTC	CASSESWRQGASDIQYF
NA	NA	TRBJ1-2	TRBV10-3	TGTGCCACCCGGACAGTTAACTATGGCTACACCTTC	CATRTVNYGYTF
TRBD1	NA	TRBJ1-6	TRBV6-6	TGTGCCAGCATGTCGACAGGGCCTTATAATTCACCCCTCCACTTT	CASMSTGPYNSPLHF
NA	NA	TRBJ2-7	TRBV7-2	TGTGCCAGCACGCTGCCGGGCAGGGGCTACGAGCAGTACTTC	CASTLPGRGYEQYF
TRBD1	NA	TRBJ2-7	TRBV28	TGTGCCAGCCGGAACCCGGGACAGGGCTCCTACGAGCAGTACTTC	CASRNPGQGSYEQYF